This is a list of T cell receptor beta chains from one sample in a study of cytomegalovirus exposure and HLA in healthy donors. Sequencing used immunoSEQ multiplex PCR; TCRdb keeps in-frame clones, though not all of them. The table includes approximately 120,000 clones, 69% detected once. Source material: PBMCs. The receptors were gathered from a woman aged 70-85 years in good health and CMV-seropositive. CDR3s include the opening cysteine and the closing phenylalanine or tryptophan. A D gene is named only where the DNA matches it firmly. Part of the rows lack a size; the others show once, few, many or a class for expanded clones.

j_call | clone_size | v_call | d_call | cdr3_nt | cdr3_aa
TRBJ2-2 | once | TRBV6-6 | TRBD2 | TGTGCCAGCAGTTACACTAGCGGGGGGAACGGCGGGGAGCTGTTTTTT | CASSYTSGGNGGELFF
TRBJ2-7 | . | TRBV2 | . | TGTGCCAGCAGGACAGTCGGCTACGAGCAGTACTTC | CASRTVGYEQYF
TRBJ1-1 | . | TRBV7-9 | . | TGTTCCAGCAGCTCATTCCCCCATGAAGCTTTCTTT | CSSSSFPHEAFF
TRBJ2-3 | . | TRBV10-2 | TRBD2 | TGCGCCAGCAGCCCGACTAGCGGGGGGCTTGGCGGTCCAAATACGCAGTATTTT | CASSPTSGGLGGPNTQYF
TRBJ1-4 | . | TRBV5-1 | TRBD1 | TGCGCCAGCAGCCCGGCGGGTGGACAGGGCTTTGAAAAACTGTTTTTT | CASSPAGGQGFEKLFF
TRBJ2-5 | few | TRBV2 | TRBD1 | TGTGCCAGAGGGACAGGCGAGACCCAGTACTTC | CARGTGETQYF
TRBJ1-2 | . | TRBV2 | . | TGTGCCAGCAGTATAGGGAGGGGTCGGGATGGCTACACCTTC | CASSIGRGRDGYTF
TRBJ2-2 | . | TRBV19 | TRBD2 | TGTGCCAGTAGCCCACTAGCGGGGGCCTACACCGGGGAGCTGTTTTTT | CASSPLAGAYTGELFF
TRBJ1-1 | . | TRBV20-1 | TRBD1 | TGCAGTGCCGCAGGGGGGCCTGAAGCTTTCTTT | CSAAGGPEAFF
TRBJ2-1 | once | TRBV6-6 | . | TGTGCCAGCAACCGACAGGAGACAGAGCAGTTCTTC | CASNRQETEQFF
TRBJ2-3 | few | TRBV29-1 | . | TGCAGCGTTCACTGGGGGCGGTTGACAGATACGCAGTATTTT | CSVHWGRLTDTQYF
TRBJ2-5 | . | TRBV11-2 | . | TGTGCCAGCAGCTTTTCTGGGGGACTTCAAGAGACCCAGTACTTC | CASSFSGGLQETQYF
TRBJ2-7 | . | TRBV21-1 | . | TGTGCCAGCAGCAAAGGGGACAGGTCCTTATGGGAGCAGTACTTC | CASSKGDRSLWEQYF
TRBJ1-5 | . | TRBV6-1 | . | TGTGCCAGCAGTGAACAAGTAGGACAGAGTAAGGTTCAGCCCCAGCATTTT | CASSEQVGQSKVQPQHF
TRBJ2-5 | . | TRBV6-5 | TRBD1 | TGTGCCAGACATACAGGGGGTGGAGAGACCCAGTACTTC | CARHTGGGETQYF
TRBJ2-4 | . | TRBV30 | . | TGTGCCTGGAGTGTGGGGGGTGCCAAAAACATTCAGTACTTC | CAWSVGGAKNIQYF
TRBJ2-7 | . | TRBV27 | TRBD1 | TGTGCCAGCAGTCCCCCCGGCAGGGGGTTCAGGGAGCAGTACTTC | CASSPPGRGFREQYF
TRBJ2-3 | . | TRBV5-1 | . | TGCGCCAGCAGACACCCTAGCACAGATACGCAGTATTTT | CASRHPSTDTQYF